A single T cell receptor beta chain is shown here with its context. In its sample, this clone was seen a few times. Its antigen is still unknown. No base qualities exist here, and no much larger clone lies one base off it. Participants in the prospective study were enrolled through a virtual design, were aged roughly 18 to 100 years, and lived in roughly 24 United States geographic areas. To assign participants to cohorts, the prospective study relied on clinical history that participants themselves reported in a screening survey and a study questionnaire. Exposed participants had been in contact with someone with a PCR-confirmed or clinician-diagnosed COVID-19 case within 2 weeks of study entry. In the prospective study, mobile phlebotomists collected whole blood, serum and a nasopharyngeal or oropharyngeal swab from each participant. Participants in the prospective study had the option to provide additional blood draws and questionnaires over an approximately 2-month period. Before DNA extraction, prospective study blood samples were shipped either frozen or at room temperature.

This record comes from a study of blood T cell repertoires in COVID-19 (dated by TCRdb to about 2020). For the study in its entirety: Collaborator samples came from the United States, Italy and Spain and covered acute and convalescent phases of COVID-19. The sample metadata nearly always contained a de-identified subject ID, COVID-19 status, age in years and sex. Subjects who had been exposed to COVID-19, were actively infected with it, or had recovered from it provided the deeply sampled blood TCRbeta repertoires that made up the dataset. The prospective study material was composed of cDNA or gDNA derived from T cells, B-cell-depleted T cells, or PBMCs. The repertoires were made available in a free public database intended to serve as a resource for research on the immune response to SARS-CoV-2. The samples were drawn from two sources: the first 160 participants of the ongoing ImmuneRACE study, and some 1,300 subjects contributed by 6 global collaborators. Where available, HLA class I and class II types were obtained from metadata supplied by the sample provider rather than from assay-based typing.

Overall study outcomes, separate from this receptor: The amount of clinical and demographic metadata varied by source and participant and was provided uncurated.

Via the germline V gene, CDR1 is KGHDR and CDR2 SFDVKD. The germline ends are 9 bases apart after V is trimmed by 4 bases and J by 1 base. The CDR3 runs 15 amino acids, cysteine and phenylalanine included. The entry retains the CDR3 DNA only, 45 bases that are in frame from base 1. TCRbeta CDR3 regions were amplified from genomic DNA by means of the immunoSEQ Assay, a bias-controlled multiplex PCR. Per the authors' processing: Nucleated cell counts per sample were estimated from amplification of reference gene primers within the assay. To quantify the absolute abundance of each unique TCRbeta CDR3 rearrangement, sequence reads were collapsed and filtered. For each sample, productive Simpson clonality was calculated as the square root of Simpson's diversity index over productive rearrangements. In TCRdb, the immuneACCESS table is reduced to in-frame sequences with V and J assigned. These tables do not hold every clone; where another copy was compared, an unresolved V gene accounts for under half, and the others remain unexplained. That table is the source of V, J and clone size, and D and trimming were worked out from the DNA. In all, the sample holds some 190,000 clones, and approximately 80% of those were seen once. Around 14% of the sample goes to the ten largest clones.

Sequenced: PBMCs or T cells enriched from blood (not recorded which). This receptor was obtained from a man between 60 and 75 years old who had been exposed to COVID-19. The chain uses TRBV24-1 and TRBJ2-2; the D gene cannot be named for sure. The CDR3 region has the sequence CATSDPLQNTGELFF. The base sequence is TGTGCCACCAGTGACCCCTTACAGAACACCGGGGAGCTGTTTTTT.